This record looks at one TCR beta chain sequence and its context. This CDR3 has 14 residues. CDR1 is KGHSH and CDR2 is LQKENI in the germline V gene. Trimming stripped 3 bases from V and 7 bases from J, with 12 bases between. Profiling relied on immunoSEQ multiplex PCR, and the TCRdb table lists in-frame clones only, not all of them. The sample holds hundreds of thousands of clones; around 89% are singletons and the top ten take roughly 8.3%. The data originate from a study of blood T cell repertoires in COVID-19. This sequence was found in a man aged 35-49 years who had recovered from COVID-19. This sequence joins TRBV18 and TRBJ1-4; D is perhaps TRBD1 (6 bases). What was sequenced was PBMCs or T cells enriched from blood (not recorded which). CDR3 coding DNA: TGTGCCAGCTCACCTATCAAACAGGGTGAAAAACTGTTTTTT. As protein: CASSPIKQGEKLFF.